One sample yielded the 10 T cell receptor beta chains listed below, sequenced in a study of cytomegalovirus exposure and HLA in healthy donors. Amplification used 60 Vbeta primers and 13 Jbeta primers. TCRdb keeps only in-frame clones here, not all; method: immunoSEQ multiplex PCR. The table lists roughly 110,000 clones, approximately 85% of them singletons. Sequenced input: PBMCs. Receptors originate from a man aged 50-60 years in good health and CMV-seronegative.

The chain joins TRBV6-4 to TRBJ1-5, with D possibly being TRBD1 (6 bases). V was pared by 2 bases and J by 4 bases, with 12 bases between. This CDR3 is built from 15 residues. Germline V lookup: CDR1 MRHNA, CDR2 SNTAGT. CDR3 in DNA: TGTGCCAGCAGTGACGTGTGGGACACTAATCAGCCCCAGCATTTT. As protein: CASSDVWDTNQPQHF.

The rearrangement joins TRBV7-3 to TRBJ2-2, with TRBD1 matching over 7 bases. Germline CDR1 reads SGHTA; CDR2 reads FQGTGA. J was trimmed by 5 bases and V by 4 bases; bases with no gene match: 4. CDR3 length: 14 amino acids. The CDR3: CASSSYRGTGELFF. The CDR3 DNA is TGTGCCAGCAGCTCGTACAGGGGAACCGGGGAGCTGTTTTTT. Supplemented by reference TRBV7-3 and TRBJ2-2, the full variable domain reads GAGVSQTPSNKVTEKGKYVELRCDPISGHTALYWYRQSLGQGPEFLIYFQGTGAADDSGLPNDRFFAVRPEGSVSTLKIQRTERGDSAVYLCASSSYRGTGELFFGEGSRLTVL.

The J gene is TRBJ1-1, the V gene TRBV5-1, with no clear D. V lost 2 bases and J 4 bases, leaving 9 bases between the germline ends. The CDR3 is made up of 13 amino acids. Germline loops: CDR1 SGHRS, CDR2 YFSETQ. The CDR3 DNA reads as TGCGCCAGCAGCTTCGGGAGCGGCACTGAAGCTTTCTTT. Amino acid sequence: CASSFGSGTEAFF.

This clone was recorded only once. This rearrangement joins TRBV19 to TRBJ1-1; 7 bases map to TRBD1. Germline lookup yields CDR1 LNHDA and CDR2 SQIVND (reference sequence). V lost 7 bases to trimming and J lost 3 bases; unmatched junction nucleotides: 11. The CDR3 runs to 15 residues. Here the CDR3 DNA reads TGTGCCAGTATCCCCCTGACAGGGTCGTACACTGAAGCTTTCTTT. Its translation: CASIPLTGSYTEAFF.

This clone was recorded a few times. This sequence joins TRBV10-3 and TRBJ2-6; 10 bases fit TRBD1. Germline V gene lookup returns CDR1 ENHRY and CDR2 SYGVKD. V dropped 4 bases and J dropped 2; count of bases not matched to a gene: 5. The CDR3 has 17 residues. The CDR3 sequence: CAISGRDRGPGANVLTF. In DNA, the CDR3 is TGTGCCATCAGTGGGAGGGACAGGGGCCCTGGGGCCAACGTCCTGACTTTC.

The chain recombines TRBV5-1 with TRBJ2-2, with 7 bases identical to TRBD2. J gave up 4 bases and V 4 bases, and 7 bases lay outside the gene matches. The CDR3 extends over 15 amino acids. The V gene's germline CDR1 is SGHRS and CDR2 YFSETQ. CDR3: CASSASGGLTGELFF. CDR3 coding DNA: TGCGCCAGCAGCGCCTCGGGGGGACTCACCGGGGAGCTGTTTTTT.

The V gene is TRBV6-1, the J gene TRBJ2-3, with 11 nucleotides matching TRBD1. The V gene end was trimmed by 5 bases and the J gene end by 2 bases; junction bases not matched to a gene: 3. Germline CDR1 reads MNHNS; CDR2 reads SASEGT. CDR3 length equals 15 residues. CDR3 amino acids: CASSLDRGPTDTQYF. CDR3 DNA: TGTGCCAGCAGTCTGGACAGGGGGCCCACAGATACGCAGTATTTT.

This chain's CDR3 is CASSQDLRGRNYGYTF. The DNA of the CDR3 is TGTGCCAGCAGCCAAGATCTCAGGGGGCGTAACTATGGCTACACCTTC. The genes are TRBV4-2 and TRBJ1-2, with 8 bases aligning to TRBD1. This CDR3 is built from 16 residues. Germline CDR1 is LGHNA and CDR2 is YNFKEQ. The V segment lost 0 bases and the J segment 1 base; nucleotides outside the gene matches: 4.

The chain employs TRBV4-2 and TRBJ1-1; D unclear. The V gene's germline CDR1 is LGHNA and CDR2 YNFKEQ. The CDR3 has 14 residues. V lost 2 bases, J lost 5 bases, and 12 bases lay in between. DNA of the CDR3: TGTGCCAGCAGCCAAAGAGGCGAGGTAACTGAAGCTTTCTTT. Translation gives CASSQRGEVTEAFF.

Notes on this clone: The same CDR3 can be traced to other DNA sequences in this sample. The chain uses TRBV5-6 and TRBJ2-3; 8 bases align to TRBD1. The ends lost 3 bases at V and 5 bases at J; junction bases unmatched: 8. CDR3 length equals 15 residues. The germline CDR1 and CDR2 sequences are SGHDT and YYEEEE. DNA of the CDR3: TGTGCCAGCAGCTCGATTACAGGGGGGAGAGATACGCAGTATTTT. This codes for CASSSITGGRDTQYF.